Listed below are T cell receptor beta chains from one sample, sequenced in a study of shared clonotypes between healthy human individuals. Here immunoSEQ multiplex PCR was the method, and the copy in TCRdb shows in-frame clones only, minus some. The table shows hundreds of thousands of clones, with approximately 96% occurring only once. Sample: naive CD8+ T cells sorted from blood. Every receptor here comes from a woman in her twenties or thirties in good health. The CDR3 runs from the conserved cysteine through the conserved F or W. D genes are given only for firm matches. A row's size may be missing; if present it is once, few, many or a size class.

V	D	J	size	DNA	CDR3
TRBV7-9	.	TRBJ2-5	.	TGTGCCAGCAGCTTAGAGGAGGCCGGGGAGACCCAGTACTTC	CASSLEEAGETQYF
TRBV7-9	.	TRBJ1-5	.	TGTGCCAGCAGCTACAGTGGGGCGGCTCAGCCCCAGCATTTT	CASSYSGAAQPQHF
TRBV4-2	.	TRBJ2-5	.	TGTGCCAGCAGCCAAATCCTGCAAGAGGCCCAGTACTTC	CASSQILQEAQYF
TRBV29-1	TRBD2	TRBJ2-1	.	TGCAGCGTTGAAAGAGGACTAGCGGGGAATGAGCAGTTCTTC	CSVERGLAGNEQFF
TRBV27	.	TRBJ1-1	once	TGTGCCAGCAGTGTTACAAGGAACACTGAAGCTTTCTTT	CASSVTRNTEAFF
TRBV7-9	.	TRBJ2-7	.	TGTGCCAGCAGCTTAGCCAATGGCCGACACTACGAGCAGTACTTC	CASSLANGRHYEQYF
TRBV13	.	TRBJ2-2	.	TGTGCCAGCAACCCGGGCCCAATGACCGGGGAGCTGTTTTTT	CASNPGPMTGELFF
TRBV9	TRBD2	TRBJ2-1	.	TGTGCCAGCAGCGGACCGGGACTAGCGGGGGGTGAGCAGTTCTTC	CASSGPGLAGGEQFF
TRBV6-4	.	TRBJ2-3	.	TGTGCCAGCAGTGTCTTAGAGGGAGCCACAGATACGCAGTATTTT	CASSVLEGATDTQYF
TRBV28	.	TRBJ1-2	.	TGTGCCAGCAGCCTCATCCGGGACATCGGACACTATGGCTACACCTTC	CASSLIRDIGHYGYTF
TRBV27	.	TRBJ1-5	.	TGTGCCAGCAGACAGGGTAATCAGCCCCAGCATTTT	CASRQGNQPQHF
TRBV5-6	TRBD2	TRBJ2-7	.	TGTGCCAGCAGCTTCGGTCTAGCGGGTTACGAGCAGTACTTC	CASSFGLAGYEQYF
TRBV7-9	TRBD2	TRBJ2-3	.	TGTGCCAGCAGCTTAGTTGCGGGAGCCGATACGCAGTATTTT	CASSLVAGADTQYF
TRBV27	TRBD2	TRBJ2-1	.	TGTGCCAGCAGAAACAGCGGGAGGGCCAGGGTCGAGCAGTTCTTC	CASRNSGRARVEQFF
TRBV9	.	TRBJ1-3	.	TGTGCCAGCAGCGTTGACAGAGACGGAAACACCATATATTTT	CASSVDRDGNTIYF
TRBV5-4	.	TRBJ2-2	once	TGTGCCAGCAGCTTGCCCCCGGGAGCGATGACCGGGGAGCTGTTTTTT	CASSLPPGAMTGELFF
TRBV10-2	.	TRBJ1-2	.	TGCGCCAGCAGTGAGTCTCGGGGGGAGGCCTATGGCTACACCTTC	CASSESRGEAYGYTF
TRBV6-1	.	TRBJ2-7	once	TGTGCCAGCAGTGCACTTTGGGGGCGGGAGCTATCCTACGAGCAGTACTTC	CASSALWGRELSYEQYF
TRBV28	.	TRBJ2-7	once	TGTGCCAGCAGTCTGTCCCCGGGACTGAACACCTACGAGCAGTACTTC	CASSLSPGLNTYEQYF
TRBV7-9	.	TRBJ2-2	.	TGTGCCAGCAGCTTAAGGGATGCGAACACCGGGGAGCTGTTTTTT	CASSLRDANTGELFF
TRBV2	.	TRBJ2-5	.	TGTGCCAGCAGTGATCCGGACAACCAAGAGACCCAGTACTTC	CASSDPDNQETQYF
TRBV27	.	TRBJ1-2	.	TGTGCCAGCAGTCCTTCAGAGAACTATGGCTACACCTTC	CASSPSENYGYTF
TRBV7-9	.	TRBJ2-7	.	TGTGCCAGCAGCTTAACGAGTGTCGGGTACGAGCAGTACTTC	CASSLTSVGYEQYF
TRBV29-1	TRBD1	TRBJ1-1	.	TGCAGCGGGGGACAGCAGAACACTGAAGCTTTCTTT	CSGGQQNTEAFF
TRBV9	TRBD2	TRBJ2-7	.	TGTGCCAGCAGCGCCGGGACTACCTCCTACGAGCAGTACTTC	CASSAGTTSYEQYF
TRBV2	TRBD2	TRBJ2-7	.	TGTGCCAGCAGGACTAGCGCATACTCCTACGAGCAGTACTTC	CASRTSAYSYEQYF
TRBV2	TRBD1	TRBJ2-7	.	TGTGCCAGCGATAGGGGGACAGTTACCTACGAGCAGTACTTC	CASDRGTVTYEQYF
TRBV5-5	TRBD1	TRBJ2-5	.	TGTGCCAGCAGCTTGCGGGACAGGGACGAAGAGACCCAGTACTTC	CASSLRDRDEETQYF